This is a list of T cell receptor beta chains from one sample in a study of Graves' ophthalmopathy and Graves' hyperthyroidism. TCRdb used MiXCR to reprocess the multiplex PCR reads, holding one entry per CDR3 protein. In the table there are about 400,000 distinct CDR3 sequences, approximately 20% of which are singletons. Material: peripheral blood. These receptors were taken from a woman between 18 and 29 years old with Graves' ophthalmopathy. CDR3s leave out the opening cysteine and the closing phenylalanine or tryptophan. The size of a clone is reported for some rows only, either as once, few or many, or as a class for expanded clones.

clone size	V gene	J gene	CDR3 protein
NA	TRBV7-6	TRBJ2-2	ASSPSPGLASTRDTGELF
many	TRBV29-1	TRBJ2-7	SVDGQGGYEQY
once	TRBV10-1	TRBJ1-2	ASSESPGQGKTYYGYT
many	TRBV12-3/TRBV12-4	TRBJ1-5	ASRQGSNQPQH
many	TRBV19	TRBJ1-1	ASRQGTPRNTEAF
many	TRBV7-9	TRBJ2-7	ASSATTGSYEQY
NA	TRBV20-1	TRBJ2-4	SARHLRGALTKNIQY
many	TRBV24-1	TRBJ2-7	ATSDSKTGYEQY
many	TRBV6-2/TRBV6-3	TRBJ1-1	ASSYSGTLNTEAF
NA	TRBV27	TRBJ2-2	ASRVTRTAGELF
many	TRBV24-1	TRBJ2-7	ATSGATYEQY
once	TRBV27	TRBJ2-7	ASSFSGPSGEQY
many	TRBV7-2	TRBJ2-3	ASSPGTSTDTQY
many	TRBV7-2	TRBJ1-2	ASSPRKETATNYGYT
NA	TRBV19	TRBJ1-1	ASSRSGLNTEAF
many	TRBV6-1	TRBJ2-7	ASSEQAPGPY
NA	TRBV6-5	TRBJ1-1	ASSYEGAWEAF
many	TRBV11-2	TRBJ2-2	ASSQRTTRPAGELF
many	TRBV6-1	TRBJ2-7	ASSTYRKEQY
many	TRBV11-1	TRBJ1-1	ASSLTGPAGTTEAF
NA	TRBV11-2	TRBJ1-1	ASSTGPGLGAEAF
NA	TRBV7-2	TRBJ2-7	ASSFVSLYAEQY